This T cell receptor (beta chain) was observed in a study of a mutant IDH1 vaccine in newly diagnosed glioma. Overall study findings and caveats: Patients mounted vaccine-induced immune responses in 93.3% of cases.

This clone appeared a single time. The antigen remains undetermined. The method was immunoSEQ multiplex PCR; TCRdb's version includes in-frame clones alone and lacks a portion of them. Found here are tens of thousands of clones, 80% to 90% of them singletons; the top ten hold about 1.4%. Time point specified: week 23, last vaccination. A single vaccine dose contained 300 ug of mutant IDH1 20-mer peptide, and topical imiquimod was used with it. Germline CDR1 and CDR2: ENHRY and SYGVKD. Trimming shortened V by 8 bases and J by 1 base, and 15 bases separated the two germline ends. The CDR3 loop spans 14 amino acids.

V gene TRBV10-3 combines with J gene TRBJ2-7, with D perhaps TRBD1 (6 bases). This sequence was found in a man aged 40-55 years with glioma. The specimen was PBMCs, collected from a glioma patient whose treatment included an IDH1 peptide vaccine. As DNA, the CDR3 is TGTGCCATCTTTGACAGGAGGAATTCCTACGAGCAGTACTTC. Translated, it gives CAIFDRRNSYEQYF.